Below, 25 T cell receptor beta chains from the same sample are listed, as sequenced in a study of T cell responses to AZD1222 COVID-19 vaccine. The protocol was immunoSEQ multiplex PCR, while the TCRdb copy is restricted to in-frame clones and leaves out a portion. Of 60,000 to 70,000 clones listed, approximately 83% were seen once; the top ten hold approximately 18%. The input for sequencing was peripheral blood, taken on day 0 of AZD1222 vaccination. Receptors were obtained from an adult in good health.

The V and J genes are TRBV2 and TRBJ1-4, with D possibly TRBD1 on 6 matching bases. V was trimmed by 4 bases and J by 11 bases, leaving 17 bases between them. This CDR3 has 14 amino acids. The germline V gene encodes CDR1 SNHLY and CDR2 FYNNEI. The CDR3 loop is CASSVGGTSEKLFF. The CDR3 nucleotides are TGTGCCAGCAGTGTAGGGGGTACCTCCGAGAAACTGTTTTTT.

The chain couples TRBV7-9 to TRBJ1-6; TRBD1 aligns across 7 bases. This CDR3 has 15 amino acids. V lost 1 base, J lost 8 bases, and 5 bases stayed unmatched. In germline, CDR1 is SEHNR, CDR2 FQNEAQ (reference sequence). The CDR3 DNA reads TGTGCCAGCAGCTTAGGGGGACAGCCCGATTCACCCCTCCACTTT. Translating gives CASSLGGQPDSPLHF.

The chain joins TRBV18 to TRBJ2-4; 9 nucleotides match TRBD2. The CDR3 consists of 18 residues. The V and J ends lost 1 base and 3 bases, in that order; junction bases with no gene match: 10. Germline assignment: CDR1 KGHSH and CDR2 LQKENI. The CDR3 spells CASSPLAGASLDKNIQYF. CDR3 DNA: TGTGCCAGCTCACCACTAGCGGGGGCAAGTCTGGACAAAAACATTCAGTACTTC.

V and J are TRBV11-3 and TRBJ2-3; the D gene is possibly TRBD2 (5 bases). Germline V lookup: CDR1 SGHNT, CDR2 YENEEA. The V end was cut by 5 bases, the J end by 2 bases, with 8 bases between. This CDR3 has 13 residues. The DNA of the CDR3 is TGTGCCAGCAGCAGCGGCCCCACAGATACGCAGTATTTT. It yields the protein CASSSGPTDTQYF.

This clone was recorded only once. The chain uses TRBV19 and TRBJ2-1; 8 nucleotides line up with TRBD2. Germline values: CDR1 LNHDA, CDR2 SQIVND (reference sequence). Trimming took 2 bases from V and 4 from J; bases not matched to a gene: 4. The CDR3 covers 15 residues. This chain's CDR3 is CASSIRAGEYNEQFF. The CDR3 region has the DNA TGTGCCAGTAGTATAAGAGCGGGGGAGTACAATGAGCAGTTCTTC.

V usage is TRBV6-1 and J usage is TRBJ1-4; D is unclear. The V end was cut by 0 bases, the J end by 0 bases, with 8 bases between. The CDR3 contains 16 residues. Germline values: CDR1 MNHNS, CDR2 SASEGT. The CDR3 reads CASSEAGITTNEKLFF. CDR3 bases: TGTGCCAGCAGTGAAGCGGGTATAACAACTAATGAAAAACTGTTTTTT.

The chain is built from TRBV6-5 and TRBJ1-2; D gene ambiguous. Germline V gene lookup returns CDR1 MNHEY and CDR2 SVGAGI. The CDR3 runs to 12 residues. Trimming stripped 7 bases from V and 5 bases from J, with 11 bases between. CDR3 in amino acids: CASNRREYGYTF. CDR3 nucleotide sequence: TGTGCCAGCAATCGACGTGAATATGGCTACACCTTC.

The chain's CDR3 is CASSDLLGGITEAFF. The CDR3 DNA sequence: TGCGCCAGCAGTGACCTTCTTGGGGGGATCACTGAAGCTTTCTTT. The V gene is TRBV10-2, the J gene TRBJ1-1; D possibly corresponds to TRBD1 (5 bases). CDR3 length: 15 amino acids. Trimming shortened V by 3 bases and J by 4 bases, and 15 bases separated the two germline ends. CDR1 and CDR2 (germline): WSHSY, SAAADI.

The gene calls are TRBV5-5 and TRBJ1-1, with D unresolved. The CDR3 covers 15 residues. The V end lost 0 bases, the J end lost 2 bases, and 11 bases lay between the germline ends. Per germline, CDR1 SGHKS and CDR2 YYEKEE (reference sequence). The DNA for the CDR3 is TGTGCCAGCAGCTTGGCGGTTCTAGGAAACACTGAAGCTTTCTTT. This translates into CASSLAVLGNTEAFF.

The chain carries TRBV27 and TRBJ2-7; a weak D match, TRBD2 (6 bases). This CDR3 region has 13 residues. In germline, CDR1 is MNHEY, CDR2 SMNVEV (reference sequence). Trimming took off 0 bases at V and 7 bases at J, with 10 bases between the two ends. The CDR3 here is CASSLSGGREQYF. The DNA of the CDR3 is TGTGCCAGCAGTTTATCCGGAGGGAGAGAGCAGTACTTC.

This rearrangement joins TRBV6-5 to TRBJ2-5; D may be TRBD1 (6 bases). CDR3 length: 15 amino acids. The V end was cut by 6 bases, the J end by 1 base, with 15 bases between. From germline, CDR1 is MNHEY and CDR2 SVGAGI. The CDR3 DNA sequence: TGTGCCAGCAGGCCGGGACAACCGAGCCAAGAGACCCAGTACTTC. Protein product: CASRPGQPSQETQYF.

This sequence joins TRBV24-1 and TRBJ1-1; no firm D call. The CDR3 loop spans 9 amino acids. The germline V and J ends were trimmed by 9 bases and 10 bases, with 8 bases remaining between them. Germline V gene sequence: CDR1 KGHDR, CDR2 SFDVKD. CDR3 sequence: CATWARAFF. The CDR3 DNA reads TGTGCCACCTGGGCGCGAGCTTTCTTT.

This clone was found a few times. The CDR3 sequence is CASASYRGGNSPLHF. The CDR3 DNA is TGTGCCAGCGCCTCCTACAGGGGAGGCAATTCACCCCTCCACTTT. This chain joins TRBV7-2 and TRBJ1-6; 7 nucleotides align to TRBD1. Per germline, CDR1 SGHTA and CDR2 FQGNSA. The ends lost 8 bases at V and 7 bases at J; junction bases unmatched: 11. The CDR3 loop spans 15 amino acids.

This chain's CDR3 is CASSEGLRYEQYF. The CDR3 DNA reads as TGCGCCAGCAGCGAAGGACTCAGGTACGAGCAGTACTTC. The chain uses TRBV5-1 and TRBJ2-7; tentatively, D is TRBD2 (5 bases). The CDR3 is 13 amino acids. Germline loops: CDR1 SGHRS, CDR2 YFSETQ. V shed 4 bases and J shed 4 bases, with 12 bases lying between them.

This clone was counted once. V usage is TRBV6-5 and J usage is TRBJ1-1, with unresolved D. The V gene's germline CDR1 is MNHEY and CDR2 SVGAGI. Trimming left V 8 bases short and J 5 bases short, with 15 bases between. This CDR3 is 13 amino acids long. The CDR3, as DNA: TGTGCCAGCCCAGCGCGGGGATTTACTGAAGCTTTCTTT. It is translated as CASPARGFTEAFF.

The V call is TRBV5-4, the J call TRBJ2-5; a possible D gene is TRBD1 (6 bases). CDR1 and CDR2 from the germline V gene are SGHNT and YYREEE (reference sequence). This CDR3 is built from 17 residues. The V end lost 7 bases, the J end lost 4 bases, and 26 bases lay between the germline ends. The CDR3 region is CASRPDRLLMTSETQYF. The CDR3 DNA reads as TGTGCCAGCCGTCCTGACAGGCTTTTGATGACATCAGAGACCCAGTACTTC.

A remark on this clone: This specimen includes other DNA sequences encoding the same CDR3. This sequence joins TRBV30 and TRBJ1-3; D uncertain. Germline CDR1 is GTSNPN and CDR2 is SVGIG (reference sequence). CDR3 length equals 13 residues. Trimming removed 0 bases at V and 1 base at J, with 4 bases between. DNA of the CDR3: TGTGCCTGGAGTGTACTGTCTGGAAACACCATATATTTT. Translating it yields CAWSVLSGNTIYF.

About this clone: A read error may produce the germline difference seen at one junction end. V and J are TRBV15 and TRBJ2-2, with 10 nucleotides matching TRBD1. This CDR3 is 15 amino acids long. Germline V lookup: CDR1 LNHNV, CDR2 YYDKDF (reference sequence). CDR3: CATSGDRGRAGELFF. The CDR3 DNA reads TGTGCCACCAGCGGAGACAGGGGGCGCGCCGGGGAGCTGTTTTTT.

This rearrangement joins TRBV6-5 to TRBJ1-2; D remains ambiguous. The germline CDR1 and CDR2 sequences are MNHEY and SVGAGI. V lost 7 bases, J lost 8 bases, and 17 bases lay in between. The CDR3 spans 13 residues. CDR3: CASKLPGFGGYTF. CDR3 nucleotide sequence: TGTGCCAGCAAACTCCCTGGTTTTGGCGGCTACACCTTC.

This clone was detected only a few times. The rearrangement uses TRBV28 and TRBJ1-6; no reliable D call. The CDR3 has 13 residues. Germline lookup yields CDR1 MDHEN and CDR2 SYDVKM. V was shortened by 5 bases and J by 2 bases, with 4 bases between the two germline ends. CDR3 protein: CASSPAYNSPLHF. Here the CDR3 DNA reads TGTGCCAGCAGTCCCGCCTATAATTCACCCCTCCACTTT. Full variable domain (remainder filled in from reference TRBV28 and TRBJ1-6): DVKVTQSSRYLVKRTGEKVFLECVQDMDHENMFWYRQDPGLGLRLIYFSYDVKMKEKGDIPEGYSVSREKKERFSLILESASTNQTSMYLCASSPAYNSPLHFGNGTRLTVT.

The chain links TRBV11-3 to TRBJ2-3; D is perhaps TRBD2 (7 bases). The CDR3 is made up of 15 amino acids. Trimming cost V 3 bases and J 1 base, with 11 bases left between them. Germline CDR1 reads SGHNT; CDR2 reads YENEEA. This CDR3 is CASSLGGPGTDTQYF. The CDR3 DNA is TGTGCCAGCAGCTTGGGGGGGCCGGGCACAGATACGCAGTATTTT.

The chain combines TRBV5-4 with TRBJ2-1; D perhaps matches TRBD2 (6 bases). The germline gives CDR1 SGHNT, CDR2 YYREEE (reference sequence). This CDR3 comprises 15 residues. V was trimmed by 0 bases and J by 5 bases, leaving 12 bases between them. This chain's CDR3 is CASSLAKRVNNEQFF. The CDR3 nucleotides read TGTGCCAGCAGCTTGGCCAAGCGGGTCAACAATGAGCAGTTCTTC.

The chain carries TRBV7-2 and TRBJ1-1; D uncertain. CDR1 is SGHTA and CDR2 is FQGNSA in the germline V gene. The V gene lost 4 bases and the J gene lost 0 bases, with 9 bases spanning the gap. The CDR3 sequence is 14 residues long. The CDR3 loop reads CASSSGPMNTEAFF. CDR3 DNA: TGTGCCAGCAGCTCGGGTCCGATGAACACTGAAGCTTTCTTT.

The chain has TRBV11-2 and TRBJ2-7; TRBD1 might be the D (5 bases). This CDR3 is 14 amino acids long. Trimming removed 5 bases from V and 0 bases from J, with 11 bases in between. Germline CDR1 reads SGHAT; CDR2 reads FQNNGV. The CDR3 sequence: CASSRGRSSYEQYF. DNA of the CDR3: TGTGCCAGCAGCAGGGGCAGGAGCTCCTACGAGCAGTACTTC.

This clone was recorded a few times. The junction differs from germline at one of its ends, possibly a read error. This chain joins TRBV4-1 and TRBJ1-2, with 8 bases lining up with TRBD1. The germline V gene encodes CDR1 MGHRA and CDR2 YSYEKL. The length of the CDR3 is 12 residues. The CDR3: CASSQDLTGVIF. The CDR3 DNA is TGCGCCAGCAGCCAAGACCTGACAGGGGTTATCTTC.